The present T cell receptor beta chain was sequenced within a study of cytomegalovirus exposure and HLA in healthy donors. The PCR was carried out with 60 Vbeta primers and 13 Jbeta primers. TCRdb's copy holds only in-frame clones and misses some; the assay was immunoSEQ multiplex PCR. Of over 150,000 clones listed, over 65% are singletons. After removal of 1 base from V and 2 bases from J, the junction contained 5 bases not matched to a gene. Germline CDR1 SGHTA, CDR2 FQGNSA. The CDR3 is 15 amino acids. The TCR originated in a woman in her twenties or thirties in good health and CMV-seropositive. The sequenced sample was PBMCs. The rearrangement joins TRBV7-2 to TRBJ2-7; 7 bases align to TRBD2. CDR3: CASSLGPAGTYEQYF. DNA of the CDR3: TGTGCCAGCAGCTTAGGGCCAGCGGGAACCTACGAGCAGTACTTC.